This T cell receptor (beta chain) was obtained from a study of shared clonotypes between healthy human individuals (TCRdb year 2020). For the wider study: The cohort comprised a couple of women and a few men aged 18 to 49 years. Libraries were prepared and TCR repertoires were sequenced by different laboratories using diverse techniques, in order to increase sequencing depth and limit assay-specific biases. Between about 0.94 and 10 billion PBMCs per donor were obtained by leukapheresis. The study deeply sequenced blood TCR repertoires of roughly five healthy adults to estimate repertoire size and the extent of clonotype sharing between individuals.

What the research found in general, with its limitations: The small number of donors limited the genetic and exposure-history diversity represented. Sampling was restricted to blood, and TCR repertoires in tissues likely differ from the TCR repertoires found in blood. Pairwise subsampling indicated that sequencing depth was expected to affect the degree of clonotype sharing among donors.

The CDR3 runs 14 amino acids, cysteine and phenylalanine included. Only the CDR3 region is kept as DNA, spanning 42 bases read in frame from base 1. As encoded in the germline V gene, CDR1 is MNHEY while CDR2 is SVGAGI. Between the V and J ends, shortened by 6 bases and 7 bases respectively, the junction contains 19 bases. Donors were healthy HIV-negative adults with no recently reported acute infections or vaccinations. Every donor was a Caucasian adult living in Nashville, Tennessee, USA. For unsorted samples, tens of millions of PBMCs were counted, and genomic DNA was extracted using the QIAamp DNA Blood Mini kit. Blood was obtained by leukapheresis, after which PBMCs were separated by Ficoll-Histopaque density gradient centrifugation and cryopreserved in liquid nitrogen vapor phase. Using the deep immunoSEQ assay, TCR CDR3 regions were amplified from genomic DNA by multiplex PCR. Extracted genomic DNA from each cell subset was distributed evenly across all wells of several immunoSEQ 96-well plates, and each plate was treated as a replicate. For unsorted PBMC, each replicate PCR was loaded with approximately 330 ng genomic DNA, equivalent to tens of thousands of T cell genomes. Ten immunoSEQ deep assay plates were used to sequence unsorted PBMC genomic DNA. Purified libraries were measured with a Qubit 3.0 fluorometer, size-checked on a Bioanalyzer 2100, and measured again with the KAPA Library Quantification kit. Each immunoSEQ 96-well plate was sequenced on its own single-read 150-cycle Illumina NextSeq 550 flow cell. The study's own analysis went as follows. Because the immunoSEQ output included only junctional sequences and no quality scores, the filtering could not be the same as the filtering used for full-length reads. Sequences were annotated with PyIR, a Python wrapper for IgBLAST v1.9, using IMGT germline references to assign V/J genes and CDR3. Reads with weak V/J assignments (E-value above 1e-6), missing CDR3, stop codons, out-of-frame junctions, or ambiguous translated residues were removed. V3J clonotypes were defined as sequences sharing an identical inferred V gene, J gene, and CDR3 amino acid sequence. The percentage overlap between two repertoires was calculated by dividing the number of shared unique clonotypes by the size of the smaller repertoire. Repertoire richness was assessed with RTK rarefaction, the Chao1 estimator, and Recon v2.1 estimates of unobserved clonotypes. TCRdb mirrors the immuneACCESS table, restricted to in-frame sequences. Some clones are absent from its copies; in checked studies, under half trace to an unresolved V gene, and the reason for the others is unknown. Clone size and the V and J calls come from that table; the DNA yielded D and trimming. The sample table contains more than 400,000 clones; only one count was recorded for more than 65% of them. Of the sample, roughly 13% falls within the top ten clones.

Remarks on this clone: No cognate antigen has been identified for it. No quality values exist for individual bases; no much larger clone is one base distant.

The TCR sequence derives from a woman aged 40-49 years in good health. Some clones in this sample may be carry-over from other donors' samples. The sample comprised PBMCs. The V and J genes are TRBV6-5 and TRBJ2-7; the D gene is perhaps TRBD2, on 5 matching bases. The encoded CDR3 is CASSPTGEGWEQYF. The DNA sequence follows: TGTGCCAGCAGCCCCACCGGCGAGGGTTGGGAGCAGTACTTC.